The T cell receptor (beta chain) described here comes from a study of Graves' ophthalmopathy and Graves' hyperthyroidism. Across the study: Peripheral blood sampling occurred at initial diagnosis, before any treatment.

With 7 bases removed from V and 3 bases from J, the gap between germline ends came to 15 bases. CDR1 and CDR2 from the germline V gene are SQVTM and ANQGSEA. The CDR3 totals 13 residues. RNA transcripts provided the template for amplifying TCR beta CDR3 regions. The first-round RT-PCR employed HTBI primers together with the Qiagen OneStep RT-PCR kit. A multiplex PCR was then performed as the second round. One entry per CDR3 protein, called by TCRdb with MiXCR from the multiplex PCR reads. Among about 220,000 distinct CDR3 sequences listed, roughly 21% were seen once. This clonotype was recorded many times. Antigen unknown. Other autoimmune disease, uncontrolled infection, pregnancy and lactation led to exclusion. The diagnosis was founded upon clinical symptoms, serum thyroxine, TRAb, thyroid ultrasound and orbital computed tomography. Study-wide points: Stable hyperthyroidism and ophthalmopathy were told apart by a 13-signature model, which achieved about 88% sensitivity and around 77% specificity.

Input material: peripheral blood. The chain combines TRBV29-1 with TRBJ1-1; D ambiguous. This clonotype originated in a woman between 50 and 59 years old with Graves' ophthalmopathy. The CDR3: CSDPAGWYTEAFF. CDR3 nucleotides: TGCAGCGATCCGGCGGGGTGGTACACTGAAGCTTTCTTT.